This T cell receptor (beta chain) comes out of a study of T cell changes during pregnancy in multiple sclerosis. Per germline, CDR1 MDHEN and CDR2 SYDVKM. V lost 7 bases to trimming and J lost 5 bases, with 8 bases between them. The CDR3 loop spans 11 amino acids. Some clones are missing from TCRdb's copy, which holds only in-frame ones; the method was immunoSEQ multiplex PCR. The sample has some 80,000 clones; 85% to 95% are singletons. A few counts support this clone. This chain connects TRBV28 to TRBJ1-1; D is perhaps TRBD1 (5 bases). This TCR derives from a female donor with multiple sclerosis, enrolled in a pregnancy study. The input for sequencing was CD4+ T cells from peripheral blood mononuclear cells, taken after pregnancy. The CDR3 bases are TGTGCCAGCATGGGGCGAACTGAAGCTTTCTTT. It is translated as CASMGRTEAFF. The complete variable domain, with remaining parts taken from reference TRBV28 and TRBJ1-1, reads DVKVTQSSRYLVKRTGEKVFLECVQDMDHENMFWYRQDPGLGLRLIYFSYDVKMKEKGDIPEGYSVSREKKERFSLILESASTNQTSMYLCASMGRTEAFFGQGTRLTVV.